The rows below give T cell receptor beta chains drawn from one sample of a study of PD-1 blockade in classical Hodgkin lymphoma. This table comes from immunoSEQ multiplex PCR, and its TCRdb copy is limited to in-frame clones, with some not included. The data show over 35,000 clones, over 70% seen once. Sample: peripheral blood mononuclear cells (PBMCs), taken at baseline. These receptors all stem from a human donor with classical Hodgkin lymphoma. Each CDR3 is given with its conserved first and last residue. Fields, in order: D gene, V gene, J gene, clone size, CDR3 DNA, CDR3 protein. D genes are given only for firm matches. Clone size is stated in some rows and not others, as once, few, many or a class when expanded.

d_call: -; v_call: TRBV19; j_call: TRBJ1-2; clone_size: -; cdr3_nt: TGTGCCAGTGGCAGCGGCTACACCTTC; cdr3_aa: CASGSGYTF
d_call: TRBD2; v_call: TRBV19; j_call: TRBJ2-1; clone_size: -; cdr3_nt: TGTGCCAGTAGCCCCAGCGGGAGGAGCTCCTACAATGAGCAGTTCTTC; cdr3_aa: CASSPSGRSSYNEQFF
d_call: TRBD2; v_call: TRBV7-8; j_call: TRBJ2-1; clone_size: -; cdr3_nt: TGTGCCAGCAGCCCTAGGGCTTCTAGCGGGAGGTATGATGAGCAGTTCTTC; cdr3_aa: CASSPRASSGRYDEQFF
d_call: -; v_call: TRBV5-1; j_call: TRBJ1-6; clone_size: once; cdr3_nt: TGCGCCAGCAGCTTGGACAGGTCCTATAATTCACCCCTCCACTTT; cdr3_aa: CASSLDRSYNSPLHF
d_call: -; v_call: TRBV5-1; j_call: TRBJ1-5; clone_size: -; cdr3_nt: TGCGCCAGCACCCTTCTACCGGGGAATCAGCCCCAGCATTTT; cdr3_aa: CASTLLPGNQPQHF
d_call: -; v_call: TRBV11-2; j_call: TRBJ2-7; clone_size: -; cdr3_nt: TGTGCCAGCAGCTCAGACCACGAGGCCAGAGGAATTTACGAGCAGTACTTC; cdr3_aa: CASSSDHEARGIYEQYF
d_call: -; v_call: TRBV27; j_call: TRBJ1-2; clone_size: -; cdr3_nt: TGTGCCAGCAGTCCCGGGGCCGACTATGGCTACACCTTC; cdr3_aa: CASSPGADYGYTF
d_call: TRBD2; v_call: TRBV9; j_call: TRBJ2-1; clone_size: -; cdr3_nt: TGTGCCAGCAGCCCCTTTGTGAGCGGGAGGTACAATGAGCAGTTCTTC; cdr3_aa: CASSPFVSGRYNEQFF
d_call: -; v_call: TRBV10-3; j_call: TRBJ2-7; clone_size: -; cdr3_nt: -; cdr3_aa: CATYICHAPPAREQYF
d_call: -; v_call: TRBV7-2; j_call: TRBJ1-2; clone_size: few; cdr3_nt: TGTGCCAGCAGCCCGACCGCCGTCCGTTACACCTTC; cdr3_aa: CASSPTAVRYTF
d_call: -; v_call: TRBV6-1; j_call: TRBJ1-1; clone_size: -; cdr3_nt: TGTGCCAGCAGAACCAGGGGAATGAACACTGAAGCTTTCTTT; cdr3_aa: CASRTRGMNTEAFF
d_call: TRBD1; v_call: TRBV28; j_call: TRBJ1-2; clone_size: -; cdr3_nt: TGTGCCAGCAGTTCAGGGACAGGGAGTGGGTACACCTTC; cdr3_aa: CASSSGTGSGYTF
d_call: -; v_call: TRBV28; j_call: TRBJ2-3; clone_size: -; cdr3_nt: TGTGCCAGCAGTTTTAGGACCCCGCCCACAGATACGCAGTATTTT; cdr3_aa: CASSFRTPPTDTQYF
d_call: -; v_call: TRBV5-6; j_call: TRBJ1-1; clone_size: -; cdr3_nt: TGTGCCAGCAGCTTGTGGTCGGGGAACACTGAAGCTTTCTTT; cdr3_aa: CASSLWSGNTEAFF
d_call: -; v_call: TRBV11-2; j_call: TRBJ1-1; clone_size: -; cdr3_nt: TGTGCCAGCAGCTTCACAGGTTCTAGGGCTTTCTTT; cdr3_aa: CASSFTGSRAFF
d_call: TRBD1; v_call: TRBV9; j_call: TRBJ1-2; clone_size: -; cdr3_nt: TGTGCCAGCAGCGAATCGACAGGGCCTAAACTCTATGGCTACACCTTC; cdr3_aa: CASSESTGPKLYGYTF
d_call: -; v_call: TRBV9; j_call: TRBJ1-5; clone_size: once; cdr3_nt: TGTGCCAGCGCCCCGAGCGGGGGATTGCAGCCCCAGCATTTT; cdr3_aa: CASAPSGGLQPQHF
d_call: -; v_call: TRBV5-8; j_call: TRBJ2-2; clone_size: -; cdr3_nt: TGTGCCAGCAGATATCGTTGGAACACCGGGGAGCTGTTTTTT; cdr3_aa: CASRYRWNTGELFF
d_call: -; v_call: TRBV28; j_call: TRBJ2-7; clone_size: -; cdr3_nt: TGTGCCACCCAGTCCCTCCCCAACGAGCAGTACTTC; cdr3_aa: CATQSLPNEQYF
d_call: -; v_call: TRBV6-6; j_call: TRBJ1-5; clone_size: -; cdr3_nt: TGTGCCAGCAGTTACTCCCCAATGGTGGGTCCCCAGCATTTT; cdr3_aa: CASSYSPMVGPQHF
d_call: TRBD1; v_call: TRBV18; j_call: TRBJ2-7; clone_size: -; cdr3_nt: TGTGCCAGCTCACTAGGGACAGGTCCCTACGAGCAGTACTTC; cdr3_aa: CASSLGTGPYEQYF
d_call: TRBD1; v_call: TRBV30; j_call: TRBJ1-2; clone_size: -; cdr3_nt: TGTGCCTGGCGGAGGAAGGGGGCGGCTAACGGCTACACCTTC; cdr3_aa: CAWRRKGAANGYTF
d_call: -; v_call: TRBV11-2; j_call: TRBJ2-4; clone_size: -; cdr3_nt: TGTGCCAGCAGCTCAAGCGACAACGGAAACATTCAGTACTTC; cdr3_aa: CASSSSDNGNIQYF
d_call: -; v_call: TRBV7-9; j_call: TRBJ2-5; clone_size: -; cdr3_nt: TGTGCCAGCAGCTTACAAGGACACCGGGGGGCGGCCCAGTACTTC; cdr3_aa: CASSLQGHRGAAQYF
d_call: -; v_call: TRBV7-8; j_call: TRBJ1-2; clone_size: -; cdr3_nt: TGTGCCAGCAGCTCAGGTCCGGGAGTTTATGGCTACACCTTC; cdr3_aa: CASSSGPGVYGYTF
d_call: -; v_call: TRBV18; j_call: TRBJ2-3; clone_size: -; cdr3_nt: TGTGCCAGCTCACCACTTTCAGATACGCAGTATTTT; cdr3_aa: CASSPLSDTQYF
d_call: -; v_call: TRBV19; j_call: TRBJ1-5; clone_size: few; cdr3_nt: TGTGCCAGTAGTATGTTTGGTAGCAATCAGCCCCAGCATTTT; cdr3_aa: CASSMFGSNQPQHF
d_call: TRBD2; v_call: TRBV30; j_call: TRBJ2-3; clone_size: -; cdr3_nt: TGTGCCTGCCGGCGGGAGGCAGATACGCAGTATTTT; cdr3_aa: CACRREADTQYF
d_call: TRBD1; v_call: TRBV5-4; j_call: TRBJ1-2; clone_size: -; cdr3_nt: TGTGCCAGCATAAAACAGGGGGCGCGGGGCTACACCTTC; cdr3_aa: CASIKQGARGYTF
d_call: TRBD1; v_call: TRBV4-2; j_call: TRBJ1-6; clone_size: -; cdr3_nt: TGTGCCAGCAGCCGTTCTGGGACAGCCTATAATTCACCCCTCCACTTT; cdr3_aa: CASSRSGTAYNSPLHF
d_call: -; v_call: TRBV6-5; j_call: TRBJ1-1; clone_size: -; cdr3_nt: TGTGCCATCAGTGAGAGAACTGAAGCTTTCTTT; cdr3_aa: CAISERTEAFF
d_call: -; v_call: TRBV13; j_call: TRBJ2-5; clone_size: -; cdr3_nt: TGTGCCAGCAGCAAACAGGGTGGATCAGAGACCCAGTACTTC; cdr3_aa: CASSKQGGSETQYF